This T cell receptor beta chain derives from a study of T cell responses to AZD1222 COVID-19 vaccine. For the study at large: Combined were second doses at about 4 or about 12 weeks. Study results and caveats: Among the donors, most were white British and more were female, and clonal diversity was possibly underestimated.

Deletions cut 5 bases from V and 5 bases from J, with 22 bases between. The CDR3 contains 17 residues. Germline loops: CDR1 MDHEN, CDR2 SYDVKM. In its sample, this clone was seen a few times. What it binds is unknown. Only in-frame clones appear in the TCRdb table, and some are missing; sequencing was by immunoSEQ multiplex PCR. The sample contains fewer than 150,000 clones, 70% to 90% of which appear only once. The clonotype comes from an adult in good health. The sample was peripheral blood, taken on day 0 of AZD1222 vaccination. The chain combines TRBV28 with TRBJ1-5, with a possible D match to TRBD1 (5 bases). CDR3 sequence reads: CASSASGTMPWHQPQHF. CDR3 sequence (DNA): TGTGCCAGCAGTGCCTCCGGGACGATGCCCTGGCATCAGCCCCAGCATTTT. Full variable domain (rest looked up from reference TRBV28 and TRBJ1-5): DVKVTQSSRYLVKRTGEKVFLECVQDMDHENMFWYRQDPGLGLRLIYFSYDVKMKEKGDIPEGYSVSREKKERFSLILESASTNQTSMYLCASSASGTMPWHQPQHFGDGTRLSIL.